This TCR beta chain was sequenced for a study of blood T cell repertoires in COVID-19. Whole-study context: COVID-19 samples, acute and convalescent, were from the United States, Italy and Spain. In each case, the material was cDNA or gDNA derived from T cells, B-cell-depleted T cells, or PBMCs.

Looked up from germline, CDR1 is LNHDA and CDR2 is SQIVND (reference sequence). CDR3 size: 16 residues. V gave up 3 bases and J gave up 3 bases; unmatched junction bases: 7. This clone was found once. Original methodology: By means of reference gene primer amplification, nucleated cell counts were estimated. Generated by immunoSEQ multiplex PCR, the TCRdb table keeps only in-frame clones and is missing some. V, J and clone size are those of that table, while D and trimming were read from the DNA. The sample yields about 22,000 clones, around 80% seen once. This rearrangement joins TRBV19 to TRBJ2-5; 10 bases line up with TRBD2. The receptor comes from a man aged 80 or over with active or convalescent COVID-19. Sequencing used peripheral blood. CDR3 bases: TGTGCCAGTAGTATCACTAGCGGGGCTCTCAAAGAGACCCAGTACTTC. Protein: CASSITSGALKETQYF.